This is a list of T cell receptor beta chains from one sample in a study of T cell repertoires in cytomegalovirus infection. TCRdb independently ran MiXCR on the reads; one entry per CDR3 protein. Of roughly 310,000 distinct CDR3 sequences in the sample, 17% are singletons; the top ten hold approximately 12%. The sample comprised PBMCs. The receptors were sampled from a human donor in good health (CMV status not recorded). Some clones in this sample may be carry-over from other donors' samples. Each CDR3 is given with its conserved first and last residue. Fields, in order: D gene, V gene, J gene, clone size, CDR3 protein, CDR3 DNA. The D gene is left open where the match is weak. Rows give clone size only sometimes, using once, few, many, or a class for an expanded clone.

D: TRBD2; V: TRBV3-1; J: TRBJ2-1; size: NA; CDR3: CASSRGGTSGGFGEQFF; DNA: TGTGCCAGCAGCCGCGGTGGGACTAGCGGGGGATTCGGGGAGCAGTTCTTC
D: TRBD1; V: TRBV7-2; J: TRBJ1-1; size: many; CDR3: CASSGSGTGNTEAFF; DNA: TGTGCCAGCAGCGGATCCGGGACAGGGAACACTGAAGCTTTCTTT
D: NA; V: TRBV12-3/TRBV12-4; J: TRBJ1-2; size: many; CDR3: CASSSGGFNYGYTF; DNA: TGTGCCAGCAGTTCGGGAGGGTTCAACTATGGCTACACCTTC
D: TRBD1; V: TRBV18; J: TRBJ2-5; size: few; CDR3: CASSSNSDRQETQYF; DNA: TGTGCCAGCTCATCAAACTCGGACAGGCAAGAGACCCAGTACTTC
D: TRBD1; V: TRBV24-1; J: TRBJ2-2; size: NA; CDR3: CATSDPDRGNTGELFF; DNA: TGTGCCACCAGTGATCCGGACAGGGGAAACACCGGGGAGCTGTTTTTT
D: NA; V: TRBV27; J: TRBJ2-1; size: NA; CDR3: CASSSYHSSYNEQFF; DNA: TGTGCCAGCAGTTCCTATCACAGCTCCTACAATGAGCAGTTCTTC
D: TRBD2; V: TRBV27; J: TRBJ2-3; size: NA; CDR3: CASSLLASGGADTQYF; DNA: TGTGCCAGCAGTTTATTGGCTAGCGGGGGTGCAGATACGCAGTATTTT
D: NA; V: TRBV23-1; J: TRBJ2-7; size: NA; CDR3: CASSQVRVAYEQYF; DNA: TGCGCCAGCAGTCAAGTTAGGGTCGCCTACGAGCAGTACTTC
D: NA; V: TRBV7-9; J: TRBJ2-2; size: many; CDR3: CASAGAKRRKGYNTGELFF; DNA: TGTGCCAGCGCGGGTGCTAAAAGGAGAAAGGGGTATAACACCGGGGAGCTGTTTTTT
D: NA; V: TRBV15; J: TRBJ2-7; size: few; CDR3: CATSGGVGSRYEQYF; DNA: TGTGCCACCAGCGGAGGGGTAGGTAGCCGCTACGAGCAGTACTTC
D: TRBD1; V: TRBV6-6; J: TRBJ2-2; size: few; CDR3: CASRQGVRTGELFF; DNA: TGTGCCAGCCGACAGGGGGTTCGGACCGGGGAGCTGTTTTTT
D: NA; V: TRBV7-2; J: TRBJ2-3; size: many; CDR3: CASSFVQDFTDTQYF; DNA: TGTGCCAGCAGCTTCGTGCAGGACTTCACAGATACGCAGTATTTT
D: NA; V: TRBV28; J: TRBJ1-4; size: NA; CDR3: CASSRGDWGEKLFF; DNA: TGTGCCAGCAGTCGGGGGGATTGGGGAGAAAAACTGTTTTTT
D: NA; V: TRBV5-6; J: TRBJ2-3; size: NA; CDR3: CASSLGGYTQYF; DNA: TGTGCCAGCAGCTTAGGGGGGTATACGCAGTATTTT
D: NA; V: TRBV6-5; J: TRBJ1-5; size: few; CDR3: CASSYGWGQPQHF; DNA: TGTGCCAGCAGTTACGGATGGGGACAGCCCCAGCATTTT
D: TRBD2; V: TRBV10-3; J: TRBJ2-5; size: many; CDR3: CAISEASGGHQETQYF; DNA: TGTGCCATCAGTGAAGCGAGCGGGGGGCACCAAGAGACCCAGTACTTC
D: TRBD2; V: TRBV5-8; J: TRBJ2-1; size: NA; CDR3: CASSYGLEANEQFF; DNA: TGTGCCAGCAGTTATGGACTAGAGGCCAATGAGCAGTTCTTC
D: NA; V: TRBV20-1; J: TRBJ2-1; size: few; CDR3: CSASPGHEQFF; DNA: TGCAGTGCGAGCCCCGGACATGAGCAGTTCTTC
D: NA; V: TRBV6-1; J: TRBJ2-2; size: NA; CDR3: CASTRDTVNTGELFF; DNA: TGTGCCAGCACCAGAGACACAGTGAACACCGGGGAGCTGTTTTTT
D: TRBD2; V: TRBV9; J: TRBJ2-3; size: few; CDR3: CASSSWTSGGSTDTQYF; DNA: TGTGCCAGCAGCTCCTGGACTAGCGGGGGGAGCACAGATACGCAGTATTTT
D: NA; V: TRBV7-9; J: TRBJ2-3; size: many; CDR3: CASSLVGGHEDTQYF; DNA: TGTGCCAGCAGCTTAGTGGGGGGCCATGAAGATACGCAGTATTTT
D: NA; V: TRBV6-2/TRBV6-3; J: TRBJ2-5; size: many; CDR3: CASSSPRVSGETQYF; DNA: TGTGCCAGCAGTTCACCCAGAGTATCCGGTGAGACCCAGTACTTC
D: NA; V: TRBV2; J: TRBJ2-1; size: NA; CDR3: CASSEIAGINEQFF; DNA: TGTGCCAGCAGTGAAATCGCAGGGATCAATGAGCAGTTCTTC
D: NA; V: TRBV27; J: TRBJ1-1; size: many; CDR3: CASRGPFSRAFF; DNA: TGTGCCAGCAGAGGACCTTTTTCTAGAGCTTTCTTT
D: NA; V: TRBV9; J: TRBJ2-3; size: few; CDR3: CASSAGVGSTDTQYF; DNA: TGTGCCAGCAGCGCCGGAGTCGGAAGCACAGATACGCAGTATTTT
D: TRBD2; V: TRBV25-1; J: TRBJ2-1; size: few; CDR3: CASGGTSGGNNEQFF; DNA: TGTGCCAGCGGGGGGACTAGCGGGGGGAACAATGAGCAGTTCTTC
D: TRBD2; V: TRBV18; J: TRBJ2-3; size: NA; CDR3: CASSYGGTNTDTQYF; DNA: TGTGCCAGCTCTTACGGGGGGACCAACACAGATACGCAGTATTTT
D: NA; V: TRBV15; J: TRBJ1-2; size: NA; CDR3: CATSRAESYGYTF; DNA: TGTGCCACCAGCAGAGCTGAGAGCTATGGCTACACCTTC
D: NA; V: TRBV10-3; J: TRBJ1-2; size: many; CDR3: CAISEMVAAYGYTF; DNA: TGTGCCATCAGTGAGATGGTGGCAGCTTATGGCTACACCTTC
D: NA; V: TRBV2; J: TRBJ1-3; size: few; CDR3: CASKGEILSGNTIYF; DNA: TGTGCCAGCAAAGGTGAAATACTCTCTGGAAACACCATATATTTT
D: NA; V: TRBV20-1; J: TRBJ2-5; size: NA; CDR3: CSARTRGTTGTQYF; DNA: TGCAGTGCTAGAACCCGGGGGACCACGGGGACCCAGTACTTC
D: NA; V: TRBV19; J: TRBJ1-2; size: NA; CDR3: CASSMRGELNYGYTF; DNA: TGTGCCAGTAGTATGAGAGGGGAACTAAACTATGGCTACACCTTC
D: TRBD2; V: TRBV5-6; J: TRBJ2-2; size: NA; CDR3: CASSFQGLAANTGELFF; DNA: TGTGCCAGCAGCTTCCAGGGACTAGCGGCGAACACCGGGGAGCTGTTTTTT
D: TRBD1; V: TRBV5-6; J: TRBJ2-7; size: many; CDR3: CASSLRPGGPYEQYF; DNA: TGTGCCAGCAGCTTGCGCCCAGGGGGACCCTACGAGCAGTACTTC
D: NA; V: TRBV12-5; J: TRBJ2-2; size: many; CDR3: CASGSTLRGLGGDTGELFF; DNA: TGTGCTAGTGGTTCAACCCTACGGGGACTCGGTGGGGACACCGGGGAGCTGTTTTTT
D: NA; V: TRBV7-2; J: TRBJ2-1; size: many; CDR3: CASSQGPSNEQFF; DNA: TGTGCCAGCAGCCAGGGACCCAGCAATGAGCAGTTCTTC
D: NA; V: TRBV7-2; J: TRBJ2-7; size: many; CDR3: CASSSRQGLYEQYF; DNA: TGTGCCAGCAGCTCTCGACAGGGACTCTACGAGCAGTACTTC
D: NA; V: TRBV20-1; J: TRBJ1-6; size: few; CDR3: CSARSDTSSYNSPLHF; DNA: TGCAGTGCTAGGTCCGACACGAGCTCCTATAATTCACCCCTCCACTTT
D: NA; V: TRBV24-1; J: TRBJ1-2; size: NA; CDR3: CATSDLRGYTF; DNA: TGTGCCACCAGTGACCTGCGGGGGTACACCTTC
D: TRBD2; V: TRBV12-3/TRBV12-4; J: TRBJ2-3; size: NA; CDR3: CASTLGGGVEYF; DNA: TGTGCCAGCACCCTAGGCGGGGGGGTGGAGTATTTT
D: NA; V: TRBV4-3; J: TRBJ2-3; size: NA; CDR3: CASSQDHWDTQYF; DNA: TGCGCCAGCAGCCAAGATCACTGGGATACGCAGTATTTT
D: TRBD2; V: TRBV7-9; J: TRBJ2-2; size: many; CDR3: CASSPTPGASGGRTGELFF; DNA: TGTGCCAGCAGCCCGACCCCCGGGGCTAGCGGGGGCCGTACCGGGGAGCTGTTTTTT